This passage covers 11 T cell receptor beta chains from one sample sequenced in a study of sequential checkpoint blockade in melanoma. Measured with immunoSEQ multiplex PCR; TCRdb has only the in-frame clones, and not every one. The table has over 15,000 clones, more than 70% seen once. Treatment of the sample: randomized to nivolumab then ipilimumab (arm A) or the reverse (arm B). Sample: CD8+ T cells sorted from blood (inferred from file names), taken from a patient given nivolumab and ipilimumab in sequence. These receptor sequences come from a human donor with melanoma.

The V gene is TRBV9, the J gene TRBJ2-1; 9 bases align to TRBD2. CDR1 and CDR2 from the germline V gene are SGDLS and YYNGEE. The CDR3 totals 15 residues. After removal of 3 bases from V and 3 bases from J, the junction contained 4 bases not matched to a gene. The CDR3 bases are TGTGCCAGCAGCGAATGGCGGGGGGGCTACAATGAGCAGTTCTTC. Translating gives CASSEWRGGYNEQFF.

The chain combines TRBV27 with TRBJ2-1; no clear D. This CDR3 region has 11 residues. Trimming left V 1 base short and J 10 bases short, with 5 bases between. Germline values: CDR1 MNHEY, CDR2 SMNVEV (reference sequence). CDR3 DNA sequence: TGTGCCAGCAGTTTATTCGGGGAGCAGTTCTTC. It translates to CASSLFGEQFF.

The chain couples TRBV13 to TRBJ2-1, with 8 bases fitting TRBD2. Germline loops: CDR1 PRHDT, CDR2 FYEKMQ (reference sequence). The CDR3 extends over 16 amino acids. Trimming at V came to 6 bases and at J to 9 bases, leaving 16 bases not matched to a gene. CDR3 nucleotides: TGTGCCAGCAGATTTGGACTAGCATCCACTCGTGGTGAGCAGTTCTTC. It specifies CASRFGLASTRGEQFF.

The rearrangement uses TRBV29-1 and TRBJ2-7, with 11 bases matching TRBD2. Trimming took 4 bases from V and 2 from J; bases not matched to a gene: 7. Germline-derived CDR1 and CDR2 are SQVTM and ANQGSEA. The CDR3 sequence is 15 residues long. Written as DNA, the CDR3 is TGCAGCGTTGGGGGGGGACTAGCGGCCACCTACGAGCAGTACTTC. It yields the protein CSVGGGLAATYEQYF.

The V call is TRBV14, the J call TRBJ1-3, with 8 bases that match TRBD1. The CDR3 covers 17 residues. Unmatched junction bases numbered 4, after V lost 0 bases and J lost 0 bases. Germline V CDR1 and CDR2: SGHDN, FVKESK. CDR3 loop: CASSQDSGGRSGNTIYF. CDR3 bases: TGTGCCAGCAGCCAAGATTCAGGGGGCCGCTCTGGAAACACCATATATTTT.

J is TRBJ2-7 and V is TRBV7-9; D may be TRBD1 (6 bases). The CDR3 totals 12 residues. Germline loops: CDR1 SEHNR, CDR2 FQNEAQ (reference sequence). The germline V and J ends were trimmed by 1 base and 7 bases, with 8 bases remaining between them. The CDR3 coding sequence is TGTGCCAGCAGCTTAGTCACAGGGGAGCAGTACTTC. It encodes CASSLVTGEQYF.

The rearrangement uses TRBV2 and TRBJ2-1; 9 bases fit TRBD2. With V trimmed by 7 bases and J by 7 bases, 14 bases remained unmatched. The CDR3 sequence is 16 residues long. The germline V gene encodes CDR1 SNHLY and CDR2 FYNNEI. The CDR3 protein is CASNQRGLAGRNEQFF. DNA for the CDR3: TGTGCCAGCAACCAGAGGGGCCTAGCGGGACGGAATGAGCAGTTCTTC.

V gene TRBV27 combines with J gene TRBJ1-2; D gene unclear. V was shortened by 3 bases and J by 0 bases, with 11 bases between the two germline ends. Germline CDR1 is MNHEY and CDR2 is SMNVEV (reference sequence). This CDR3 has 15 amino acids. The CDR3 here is CASSFAHLANYGYTF. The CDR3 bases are TGTGCCAGCAGTTTCGCCCATCTAGCTAACTATGGCTACACCTTC.

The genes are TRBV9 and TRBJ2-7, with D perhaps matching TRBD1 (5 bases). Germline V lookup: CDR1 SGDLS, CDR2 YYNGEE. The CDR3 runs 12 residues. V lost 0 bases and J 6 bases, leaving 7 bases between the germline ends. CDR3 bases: TGTGCCAGCAGCGTAGAGGGGCCCGAGCAGTACTTC. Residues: CASSVEGPEQYF.

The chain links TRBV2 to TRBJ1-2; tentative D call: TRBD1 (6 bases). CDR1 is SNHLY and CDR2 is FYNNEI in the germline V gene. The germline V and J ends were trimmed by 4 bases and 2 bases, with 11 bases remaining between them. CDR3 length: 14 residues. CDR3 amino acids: CASSGRGANYGYTF. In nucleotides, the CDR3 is TGTGCCAGCAGTGGCCGGGGGGCCAACTATGGCTACACCTTC.

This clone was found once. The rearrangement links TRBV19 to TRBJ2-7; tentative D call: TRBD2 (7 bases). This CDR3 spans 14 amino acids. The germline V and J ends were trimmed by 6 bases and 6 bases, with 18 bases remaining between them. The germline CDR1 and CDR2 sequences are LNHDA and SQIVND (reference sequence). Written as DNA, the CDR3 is TGTGCCAGTAGCCTGGGGGGGGCGTCTGGCGAGCAGTACTTC. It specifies CASSLGGASGEQYF.